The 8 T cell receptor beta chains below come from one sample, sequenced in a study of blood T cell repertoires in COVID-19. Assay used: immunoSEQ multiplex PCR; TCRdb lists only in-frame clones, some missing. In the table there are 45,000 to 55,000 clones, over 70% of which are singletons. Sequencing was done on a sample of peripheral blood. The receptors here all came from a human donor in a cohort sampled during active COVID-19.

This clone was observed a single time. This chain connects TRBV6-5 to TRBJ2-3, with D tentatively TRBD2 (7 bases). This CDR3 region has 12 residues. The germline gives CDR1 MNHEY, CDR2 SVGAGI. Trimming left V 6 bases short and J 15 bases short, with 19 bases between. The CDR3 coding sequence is TGTGCCAGCAGCTCTCCAAGGGGGGGCATTTATTTT. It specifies CASSSPRGGIYF.

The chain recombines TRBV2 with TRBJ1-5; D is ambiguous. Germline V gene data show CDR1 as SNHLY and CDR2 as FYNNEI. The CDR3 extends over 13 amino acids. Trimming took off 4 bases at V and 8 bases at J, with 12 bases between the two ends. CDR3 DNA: TGTGCCAGCAGTGCCCGCCTGGGAGAGCCCCAGCATTTT. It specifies CASSARLGEPQHF.

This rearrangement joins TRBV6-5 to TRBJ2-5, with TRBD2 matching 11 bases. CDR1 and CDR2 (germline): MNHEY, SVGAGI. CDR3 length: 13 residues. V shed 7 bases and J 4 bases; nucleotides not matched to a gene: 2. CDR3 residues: CASTLAGGETQYF. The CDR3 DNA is TGTGCCAGCACTCTAGCGGGAGGAGAGACCCAGTACTTC.

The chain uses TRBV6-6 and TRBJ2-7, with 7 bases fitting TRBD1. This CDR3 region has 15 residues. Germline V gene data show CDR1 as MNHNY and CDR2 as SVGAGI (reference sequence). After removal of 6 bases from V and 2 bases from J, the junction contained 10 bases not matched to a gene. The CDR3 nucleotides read TGTGCCAGCAGACCCCCGGGACAGAGAGCCTACGAGCAGTACTTC. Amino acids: CASRPPGQRAYEQYF.

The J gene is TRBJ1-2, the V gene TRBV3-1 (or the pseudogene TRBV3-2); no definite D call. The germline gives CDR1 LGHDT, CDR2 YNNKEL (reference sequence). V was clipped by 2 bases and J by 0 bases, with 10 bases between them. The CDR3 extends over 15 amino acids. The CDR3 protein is CASSQYSRANYGYTF. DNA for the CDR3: TGTGCCAGCAGCCAATATAGCCGGGCTAACTATGGCTACACCTTC.

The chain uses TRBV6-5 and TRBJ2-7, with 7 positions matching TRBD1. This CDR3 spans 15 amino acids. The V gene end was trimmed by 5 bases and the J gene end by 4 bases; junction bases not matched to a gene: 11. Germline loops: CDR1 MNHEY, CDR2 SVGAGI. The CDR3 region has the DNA TGTGCCAGCAGTCCCCAGGTACAGGGGATTTACGAGCAGTACTTC. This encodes CASSPQVQGIYEQYF.

CDR3 nucleotide sequence: TGTGCCAGCAGTTACTCAAGCTTCGAGGGCTACACCTTC. Protein sequence: CASSYSSFEGYTF. This chain links TRBV6-2 or TRBV6-3 with TRBJ1-2; D is unresolved. With 0 bases removed from V and 8 bases from J, the gap between germline ends came to 10 bases. Germline loops: CDR1 MNHEY, CDR2 SVGEGT. The CDR3 runs 13 residues.

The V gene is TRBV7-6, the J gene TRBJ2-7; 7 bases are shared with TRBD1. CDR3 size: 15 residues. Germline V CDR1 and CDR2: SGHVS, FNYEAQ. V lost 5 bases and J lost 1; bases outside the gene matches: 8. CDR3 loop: CASSLNRGTSYEQYF. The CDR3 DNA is TGTGCCAGCAGCCTAAACAGGGGAACATCCTACGAGCAGTACTTC.